This entry lists 27 T cell receptor beta chains sequenced from one sample in a study of T cells after yellow fever vaccination. Via MiXCR, TCRdb re-called the 5' RACE reads, giving one row per CDR3 protein. Altogether about 630,000 distinct CDR3 sequences are present, 9% to 15% being singletons, with the ten largest covering under 15%. Sequencing was performed on PBMCs, taken on the day of the yellow fever booster vaccination. The receptors shown here come from a man aged 30 to 39 who received the YFV17D yellow fever vaccine.

This chain uses TRBV20-1 with TRBJ2-7, with TRBD2 matching over 10 bases. The length of the CDR3 is 15 residues. CDR1 and CDR2 (germline): DFQATT, SNEGSKA (reference sequence). V was clipped by 3 bases and J by 2 bases; unmatched bases: 7. The CDR3 spells CSASSRSGRAYEQYF. CDR3 sequence (DNA): TGCAGTGCTAGCTCAAGGAGCGGGAGGGCCTACGAGCAGTACTTC.

V and J are TRBV7-9 and TRBJ2-2; a possible D gene is TRBD1 (6 bases). The germline V gene has CDR1 SEHNR and CDR2 FQNEAQ (reference sequence). The V end lost 4 bases, the J end lost 4 bases, and 16 bases lay between the germline ends. The CDR3 consists of 16 residues. The CDR3 here is CASSSLTGSFTGELFF. CDR3 nucleotide sequence: TGTGCCAGCAGCTCCCTAACAGGGTCTTTCACCGGGGAGCTGTTTTTT. The whole variable domain, filled in from reference TRBV7-9 and TRBJ2-2, reads DTGVSQNPRHKITKRGQNVTFRCDPISEHNRLYWYRQTLGQGPEFLTYFQNEAQLEKSRLLSDRFSAERPKGSFSTLEIQRTEQGDSAMYLCASSSLTGSFTGELFFGEGSRLTVL.

The chain recombines TRBV20-1 with TRBJ2-7, with TRBD1 matching 11 bases. Germline loops: CDR1 DFQATT, CDR2 SNEGSKA (reference sequence). This CDR3 is 13 amino acids long. V shed 3 bases, J shed 6 bases, and the junction held 4 bases outside the gene matches. As DNA, the CDR3 is TGCAGTGCTAGTTCTGGGACAGGGGGCGAGCAGTACTTC. Protein product: CSASSGTGGEQYF.

This clonotype has only a few counts. V gene TRBV20-1 combines with J gene TRBJ2-1; 8 nucleotides agree with TRBD2. The CDR3 is 15 amino acids. The V gene's germline CDR1 is DFQATT and CDR2 SNEGSKA (reference sequence). Trimming took 5 bases from V and 0 from J; bases not matched to a gene: 6. CDR3 in amino acids: CSAPIAGSSYNEQFF. In nucleotides, the CDR3 is TGCAGTGCTCCTATAGCGGGGAGCTCCTACAATGAGCAGTTCTTC.

This clonotype was seen a few times. The chain recombines TRBV10-3 with TRBJ2-7; D is unclear. V was clipped by 0 bases and J by 6 bases, with 3 bases between them. There are 11 residues in the CDR3. Germline values: CDR1 ENHRY, CDR2 SYGVKD. CDR3 DNA: TGTGCCATCAGTGAGTCGTTCGAGCAGTACTTC. Its translation: CAISESFEQYF.

This clonotype was found a few times. V is TRBV2 and J is TRBJ2-1; D is undetermined. Germline V gene lookup returns CDR1 SNHLY and CDR2 FYNNEI. The CDR3 totals 15 residues. Trimming removed 10 bases at V and 0 bases at J, with 16 bases between. The CDR3 DNA follows: TGTGCCACCTTCGCCGGGTCGTCCTCCTACAATGAGCAGTTCTTC. Translating gives CATFAGSSSYNEQFF.

In this sample, this clonotype turned up a few times. The chain carries TRBV2 and TRBJ2-7; possibly TRBD1 for D (7 bases). V was pared by 3 bases and J by 3 bases, with 18 bases between. The germline V gene has CDR1 SNHLY and CDR2 FYNNEI. CDR3 length: 16 amino acids. CDR3 amino acids: CASSDRGTALSYEQYF. Written as DNA, the CDR3 is TGTGCCAGCAGTGATCGCGGGACAGCACTGAGCTACGAGCAGTACTTC.

The V gene is TRBV12-3 or TRBV12-4, the J gene TRBJ2-1; D possibly corresponds to TRBD2 (6 bases). The CDR3 runs 13 residues. V was clipped by 7 bases and J by 6 bases, with 13 bases between them. The CDR3 nucleotides read TGTGCCAGCACCTCCGGACTACTCAATGAGCAGTTCTTC. Protein product: CASTSGLLNEQFF.

This clonotype was observed a handful of times. The V and J genes are TRBV20-1 and TRBJ2-3; TRBD2 aligns across 9 bases. The CDR3 consists of 14 residues. The V and J ends lost 4 bases and 5 bases, in that order; junction bases with no gene match: 7. Germline V CDR1 and CDR2: DFQATT, SNEGSKA (reference sequence). The DNA for the CDR3 is TGCAGTGCTAACGCGGGAGGGCGTGGAGATACGCAGTATTTT. Protein product: CSANAGGRGDTQYF.

The V gene is TRBV20-1, the J gene TRBJ1-5; D perhaps matches TRBD1 (5 bases). CDR3 size: 12 residues. From germline, CDR1 is DFQATT and CDR2 SNEGSKA (reference sequence). V dropped 6 bases and J dropped 2 bases, with 8 bases sitting between them. The CDR3 DNA sequence: TGCAGTGCAGGGGAAGGCAATCAGCCCCAGCATTTT. It specifies CSAGEGNQPQHF.

V and J are TRBV9 and TRBJ2-2; maybe TRBD2 (5 bases). CDR3 length equals 12 residues. CDR1 is SGDLS, CDR2 YYNGEE, per germline. Trimming left V 3 bases short and J 7 bases short, with 7 bases between. CDR3 region: CASSAGDGELFF. The CDR3, as DNA: TGTGCCAGCAGCGCCGGGGACGGGGAGCTGTTTTTT.

V and J are TRBV20-1 and TRBJ2-1; no clear D gene. Between the trimmed V and J ends, which lost 3 bases and 4 bases, there was a span of 7 bases. The CDR3 totals 12 residues. Germline CDR1 and CDR2: DFQATT and SNEGSKA (reference sequence). CDR3 nucleotides: TGCAGTGCTAGCCTGGTGTACAATGAGCAGTTCTTC. Encoded protein: CSASLVYNEQFF.

This chain uses TRBV9 with TRBJ2-3; perhaps TRBD2 as D (7 bases). The CDR3 is 16 amino acids. Trimming took off 7 bases at V and 2 bases at J, with 20 bases between the two ends. CDR1 SGDLS and CDR2 YYNGEE come from the germline V gene. CDR3 coding DNA: TGTGCCAGCGGGCTGGGGGCGGGAGTTGACACAGATACGCAGTATTTT. Its translation is CASGLGAGVDTDTQYF.

In this sample, this clonotype turned up a few times. The chain carries TRBV27 and TRBJ2-1, with 7 bases lining up with TRBD2. V was clipped by 4 bases and J by 2 bases; unmatched bases: 2. This CDR3 has 14 amino acids. The germline V gene encodes CDR1 MNHEY and CDR2 SMNVEV (reference sequence). CDR3 coding DNA: TGTGCCAGCAGTTATGGACTAGCCTACAATGAGCAGTTCTTC. Translation: CASSYGLAYNEQFF.

The CDR3 loop is CASSVLGSGGEQFF. In DNA form, the CDR3 reads TGTGCCAGCAGCGTTTTGGGGAGTGGGGGTGAGCAGTTCTTC. This chain links TRBV9 with TRBJ2-1; TRBD1 or TRBD2 may be the D gene (5 bases each). CDR3 length: 14 residues. The V gene's germline CDR1 is SGDLS and CDR2 YYNGEE. V gave up 2 bases and J gave up 9 bases, with 15 bases separating them.

This clonotype was seen only a few times. The chain joins TRBV15 to TRBJ2-5; TRBD2 agrees at 14 bases. The CDR3 is 18 residues long. In germline, CDR1 is LNHNV, CDR2 YYDKDF (reference sequence). Germline trimming cut 0 bases from V and 5 bases from J; bases unmatched to any gene: 8. The CDR3, as DNA: TGTGCCACCAGCAGAGACCCGACTAGCGGGAGGGGCAGGGAGACCCAGTACTTC. Translating gives CATSRDPTSGRGRETQYF.

This clonotype was observed a few times. V usage is TRBV5-1 and J usage is TRBJ2-7; no reliable D call. The CDR3 totals 18 residues. Germline lookup yields CDR1 SGHRS and CDR2 YFSETQ. The V end was cut by 0 bases, the J end by 0 bases, with 19 bases between. DNA for the CDR3: TGCGCCAGCAGCTTGGCATCGGAGACCTACCCCAGCTCCTACGAGCAGTACTTC. Its translation is CASSLASETYPSSYEQYF.

The chain uses TRBV20-1 and TRBJ2-3, with D tentatively TRBD1 or TRBD2 (5 bases each). CDR1 and CDR2 from the germline V gene are DFQATT and SNEGSKA (reference sequence). Trimming pared 3 bases from V and 6 bases from J, leaving 7 bases between. This CDR3 comprises 11 residues. The CDR3 DNA follows: TGCAGTGCTAGTGGGGACGATACGCAGTATTTT. It specifies CSASGDDTQYF.

The chain has TRBV29-1 and TRBJ2-3; D may be TRBD1 (6 bases). The CDR3 is made up of 15 amino acids. CDR1 and CDR2 (germline): SQVTM, ANQGSEA. The V end lost 5 bases, the J end lost 0 bases, and 15 bases lay between the germline ends. The CDR3 DNA is TGCAGCGTTCGCTACCTAGGACAGAGCACAGATACGCAGTATTTT. Translation gives CSVRYLGQSTDTQYF.

This clonotype was seen a few times. The CDR3 here is CASSFRSNNEQFF. In DNA, the CDR3 is TGTGCCAGCAGCTTTCGATCCAACAATGAGCAGTTCTTC. This rearrangement joins TRBV7-2 to TRBJ2-1; D unclear. Germline assignment: CDR1 SGHTA and CDR2 FQGNSA. Trimming took off 3 bases at V and 5 bases at J, with 8 bases between the two ends. This CDR3 region has 13 residues.

DNA for the CDR3: TGTGCCAGCGCCAGCCTAGCGGTGAAAGAGCAGTACTTC. It codes for CASASLAVKEQYF. The chain has TRBV12-3 or TRBV12-4 and TRBJ2-7; 7 nucleotides agree with TRBD2. The CDR3 spans 13 residues. With V trimmed by 8 bases and J by 7 bases, 11 bases remained unmatched.

The chain has TRBV7-9 and TRBJ2-1, with 9 bases identical to TRBD1. Germline V gives CDR1 SEHNR, CDR2 FQNEAQ (reference sequence). Germline trimming cut 6 bases from V and 1 base from J; bases unmatched to any gene: 7. The CDR3 has 16 amino acids. The CDR3 DNA reads as TGTGCCAGCAGGGAAACCGGGACAGGGTCCTACAATGAGCAGTTCTTC. Translating gives CASRETGTGSYNEQFF.

This chain joins TRBV7-6 and TRBJ1-5; tentative D call: TRBD1 (5 bases). CDR3 length equals 14 residues. Trimming cost V 1 base and J 9 bases, with 13 bases left between them. Germline V gene lookup returns CDR1 SGHVS and CDR2 FNYEAQ. As DNA, the CDR3 is TGTGCCAGCAGCTTAGATGGGGGATTTGGGCCCCAGCATTTT. Its protein product is CASSLDGGFGPQHF.

This clonotype has more than one count but fewer than ten. V usage is TRBV29-1 and J usage is TRBJ2-7; either TRBD1 or TRBD2 may fit D (5 bases each). With 4 bases removed from V and 9 bases from J, the gap between germline ends came to 16 bases. The germline V gene encodes CDR1 SQVTM and CDR2 ANQGSEA. This CDR3 contains 12 residues. Here the CDR3 DNA reads TGCAGCGTTGGAGGGACCGAGGGTTTGCAGTACTTC. This codes for CSVGGTEGLQYF.

This clonotype was counted ten times or more. The chain is built from TRBV6-2 or TRBV6-3 and TRBJ2-1; D not resolved. Trimming shortened V by 4 bases and J by 8 bases, and 6 bases separated the two germline ends. The germline V gene encodes CDR1 MNHEY and CDR2 SVGEGT. The CDR3 consists of 11 residues. Written as DNA, the CDR3 is TGTGCCAGCAGTTCTAGGTATGAGCAGTTCTTC. Protein sequence: CASSSRYEQFF.

V and J are TRBV5-1 and TRBJ2-3; TRBD1 is a possible D gene (6 bases). Trimming removed 3 bases at V and 5 bases at J, with 25 bases between. Per germline, CDR1 SGHRS and CDR2 YFSETQ. There are 18 residues in the CDR3. For the CDR3, the DNA is TGCGCCAGCAGCTCAGACAGGCCTGGGGGCAAAAGGGGAGATACGCAGTATTTT. This gives the protein CASSSDRPGGKRGDTQYF.

The V and J genes are TRBV20-1 and TRBJ2-7; TRBD2 aligns across 8 bases. The CDR3 runs to 13 residues. With V trimmed by 6 bases and J by 1 base, 5 bases remained unmatched. Germline loops: CDR1 DFQATT, CDR2 SNEGSKA (reference sequence). The CDR3 bases are TGCAGTGCCGGGCGCGGGAGGTCCTACGAGCAGTACTTC. Translated: CSAGRGRSYEQYF.